This is a list of T cell receptor beta chains from one sample in a study of regulatory T cells in long-lasting Graves disease. TCRdb redid the calling of the multiplex PCR reads with MiXCR, one entry per CDR3 protein. Here the sample spans some 250,000 distinct CDR3 sequences, 15% to 20% being singletons. Another study also made use of these data, one on T cells in Graves' hyperthyroidism and ophthalmopathy.

The material sequenced was peripheral blood mononuclear cells (PBMCs), taken at new diagnosis, from a patient treated with antithyroid drugs. The receptor set was obtained from a young woman with Graves disease. CDR3s include the opening cysteine and the closing phenylalanine or tryptophan. A D gene is named only where the DNA matches it firmly. Not all rows give a size; the values are once, few, many and, for expanded clones, a class.

>TRBV6-2/TRBV6-3|few|TRBD1|TRBJ1-1
CASSYPGTGRNTEAFF
TGTGCCAGCAGTTACCCAGGGACAGGGAGGAACACTGAAGCTTTCTTT
>TRBV4-2|.|.|TRBJ2-3
CASSQQQVGTDTQYF
TGTGCCAGCAGCCAGCAACAGGTTGGGACAGATACGCAGTATTTT
>TRBV7-9|many|.|TRBJ1-6
CASSLPGSYNSPLHF
TGTGCCAGCAGCTTACCGGGCTCCTATAATTCACCCCTCCACTTT
>TRBV7-2|many|TRBD1|TRBJ1-2
CASSLVPPGQGLNYGYTF
TGTGCCAGCAGCTTAGTTCCACCGGGACAGGGATTGAACTATGGCTACACCTTC
>TRBV7-2|many|TRBD2|TRBJ2-5
CASSLASGYQETQYF
TGTGCCAGCAGCTTAGCTAGCGGGTACCAAGAGACCCAGTACTTC
>TRBV18|many|.|TRBJ2-1
CASSPLRTKGYNEQFF
TGTGCCAGCTCACCTCTCAGGACAAAGGGCTACAATGAGCAGTTCTTC
>TRBV6-2/TRBV6-3|many|TRBD1|TRBJ1-6
CASRNRQGDSNSPLHF
TGTGCCAGCAGAAACCGACAGGGGGATTCCAATTCACCCCTCCACTTT
>TRBV5-1|.|.|TRBJ1-2
CASSLYRGTNYGYTF
TGCGCCAGCAGCTTGTATCGCGGCACTAACTATGGCTACACCTTC
>TRBV6-2/TRBV6-3|.|TRBD1|TRBJ1-2
CASRAGTGVVGGYTF
TGTGCCAGCAGAGCCGGGACAGGGGTTGTTGGGGGCTACACCTTC
>TRBV4-1|many|.|TRBJ1-5
CASSQILGGQSNQPQHF
TGCGCCAGCAGCCAGATCCTTGGAGGGCAAAGCAATCAGCCCCAGCATTTT
>TRBV3-1|many|TRBD2|TRBJ2-7
CASRPSGSSYEQYF
TGTGCCAGCAGACCTAGCGGCAGCTCCTACGAGCAGTACTTC
>TRBV12-5|many|.|TRBJ1-1
CASRTGPVAFF
TGTGCTAGTAGAACGGGCCCAGTGGCTTTCTTT
>TRBV7-2|many|TRBD1|TRBJ1-2
CASSHPGTDYGYTF
TGTGCCAGCAGCCACCCAGGGACAGACTATGGCTACACCTTC
>TRBV6-5|many|.|TRBJ1-5
CASSYPGGASNQPQHF
TGTGCCAGCAGTTACCCCGGGGGGGCCTCAAATCAGCCCCAGCATTTT
>TRBV20-1|many|TRBD1|TRBJ1-5
CSARDRPHQPQHF
TGCAGTGCTCGGGACAGGCCCCATCAGCCCCAGCATTTT
>TRBV15|many|.|TRBJ2-6
CATSDANGGANVLTF
TGTGCCACCAGCGACGCCAATGGGGGGGCCAACGTCCTGACTTTC
>TRBV7-9|many|.|TRBJ2-7
CASSQTEVREQYF
TGTGCCAGCAGCCAAACGGAGGTGAGGGAGCAGTACTTC
>TRBV5-1|many|.|TRBJ1-2
CASRWVSANYGYTF
TGCGCCAGCCGCTGGGTATCAGCGAACTATGGCTACACCTTC
>TRBV14|many|.|TRBJ2-5
CASSQFRIYQETQYF
TGTGCCAGCAGCCAATTTAGGATTTACCAAGAGACCCAGTACTTC
>TRBV7-3|many|.|TRBJ2-1
CASSPQTGTHEQFF
TGTGCCAGCAGCCCTCAGACAGGGACTCACGAGCAGTTCTTC
>TRBV7-2|many|.|TRBJ1-1
CASSLQGFSDTEAFF
TGTGCCAGCAGCTTACAGGGGTTTTCTGACACTGAAGCTTTCTTT
>TRBV4-1|.|.|TRBJ1-6
CASSPDRTRGNSPLHF
TGCGCCAGCAGCCCCGACAGAACCCGCGGAAATTCACCCCTCCACTTT